This T cell receptor (beta chain) is from a study of T cells in Graves' hyperthyroidism and ophthalmopathy (dated by TCRdb to the late 2010s). As for the study more broadly: Peripheral blood was sampled at the time of initial diagnosis, prior to any treatment. To identify distinguishing TCR V-J signatures, a discovery cohort of about 100 patients was used, comprising 40 to 45 with Graves' ophthalmopathy and approximately 57 with stable Graves' hyperthyroidism. Prospective prediction of ophthalmopathy was tested in an independent validation cohort consisting of roughly 19 hyperthyroidism patients and some 15 patients who later progressed to ophthalmopathy. The roughly 100 discovery patients were randomly split 7:3 into training and test sets. In more than 5 Graves' hyperthyroidism patients, the study also compared T-cell repertoires from thyroid tissue with T-cell repertoires from blood. Following sampling, methimazole starting at 30 mg daily was given to hyperthyroidism patients, and high-dose intravenous methylprednisolone was given to ophthalmopathy patients. TCR Vbeta CDR3 sequencing of 130 to 150 peripheral blood samples (over 40 ophthalmopathy, roughly 74 hyperthyroidism and approximately 17 progressor patients) is reported in the paper. The study at large found these results: In validation, the model predicted progression to ophthalmopathy with about 71% sensitivity and 72% to 75% specificity, a median of around 6.6 months before onset. Ophthalmopathy was separated from stable hyperthyroidism by a 13 V-J signature model, with approximately 85% sensitivity and about 84% specificity obtained in cross-validation and 80%/75% obtained in testing. Most expanded thyroid clonotypes (frequency above 0.001) were also detected in blood, suggesting blood repertoires may reflect thyroid immune responses. Sample size was not statistically predetermined, and blinding of investigators to group allocation was not performed.

Many counts were recorded for this clonotype. Its target antigen remains unknown. Base qualities were left out, and no much larger clone turns up one base away. Unmatched junction bases come to 6, with V trimmed by 2 bases and J by 3 bases. The germline V gene specifies SGHTA as CDR1 and FQGNSA as CDR2. The CDR3 holds 16 amino acids from the cysteine to the phenylalanine. Here the CDR3 DNA is all that survives: 48 bases in frame from base 1. The TCR beta CDR3 regions were amplified from the RNA transcripts. The first round of RT-PCR for the TCR CDR3 was performed with the HTBI primer set and the Qiagen OneStep RT-PCR kit. The libraries were constructed in a second round of multiplex PCR and then size-selected and purified. Paired-end sequencing of the libraries was performed with 100 bp reads on an Illumina HiSeq2000. As for how the authors treated the data: SOAPnuke was used to process the raw data, with reads discarded if the reads contained adapters or uncalled bases, had a mean Phred below 15, or lacked an exact constant-primer or identifier match. High-quality paired reads were merged with COPE v1.2.5, and unique nucleotide sequences were defined as clonotypes. Clonotypes were aligned to IMGT TRBV, TRBD and TRBJ reference segments using MiTCR v1.1. The analysis was restricted to V-J combinations with a frequency above 0.0001, which together covered 99.2% of the repertoires. The TCS score was defined as F50 (clonal expansion) divided by E x V (chaos), with BLOSUM62-based TCRdist calculated between CDR3 peptides within each V-J. Welch's t-statistics and random forest reduced roughly 500 V-J features to some 14, which were used in a naive Bayes classifier (R e1071). In-frame beta chains were kept once TCRdb had trimmed the public reads at Q25 with fastp and called clones with MiXCR. Identical CDR3 protein sequences are pooled into one entry, listed with their most common genes and DNA. TCRdb assigned the V and J calls; the authors' analysis was not used. The sample table lists 200,000 to 250,000 distinct CDR3 sequences, about 17% of them with a count of one. The top ten clonotypes cover about 29% of the sample.

In the ophthalmopathy patients, disease was moderately to severely active, with a Clinical Activity Score of 3 or more, a NOSPECS grade of 4 or more, and a duration of less than 3 months. Exclusion was applied to patients with uncontrolled infections, other autoimmune diseases, pregnancy or lactation. Diagnoses were based on clinical symptoms, serum thyroxine and TRAb, thyroid ultrasound and orbital computed tomography. PBMCs were isolated from around 10 ml of fresh peripheral blood by Ficoll-Paque density gradient centrifugation. Trizol reagent was used to extract total RNA, and RNA quality was then checked on an Agilent 2100 Bioanalyzer.

The chain was built from TRBV7-2 and TRBJ2-7; the junction holds 11 bases that match TRBD1. This TCR came from a woman aged 18-29 years with Graves' ophthalmopathy. Sample: blood. The CDR3: CASSLIPGQGGYEQYF. The sequenced DNA: TGTGCCAGCAGCTTAATTCCGGGACAGGGGGGCTACGAGCAGTACTTC.